This T cell receptor beta chain was recorded in a study of beta chain features in type 1 diabetes. Study at large: All samples together contributed more than 90,000,000 sorted cells for examination.

Study findings and constraints: Individuals with type 1 diabetes displayed fewer insertions and more deletions at VDJ junctions. Whatever favoring of shorter templates PCR might show would apply equally to patients and controls.

Over 95% purity was reached by all sorted populations. This CDR3 contains 13 residues. Deletions cut 8 bases from V and 7 bases from J, with 15 bases between. Per the germline V gene, CDR1 is MNHEY and CDR2 is SVGAGI. The entirety of the isolated RNA underwent reverse transcription, so expressed TCRB transcripts were sequenced. Profiled with immunoSEQ multiplex PCR; TCRdb holds only in-frame clones, not every one. The sample lists 150,000 or so clones, about 9.7% seen once, with 0.65% in the top ten. On this clone: Its antigen remains unknown.

The J gene is TRBJ2-1, the V gene TRBV6-5; D call uncertain. This sequence originates from a woman in her thirties or forties in good health. The sequenced sample consisted of central memory CD4+ T cells from blood. In nucleotides, the CDR3 is TGTGCCAGCCGCTCTGTAGCCCCTAATGAGCAGTTCTTC. This encodes CASRSVAPNEQFF.